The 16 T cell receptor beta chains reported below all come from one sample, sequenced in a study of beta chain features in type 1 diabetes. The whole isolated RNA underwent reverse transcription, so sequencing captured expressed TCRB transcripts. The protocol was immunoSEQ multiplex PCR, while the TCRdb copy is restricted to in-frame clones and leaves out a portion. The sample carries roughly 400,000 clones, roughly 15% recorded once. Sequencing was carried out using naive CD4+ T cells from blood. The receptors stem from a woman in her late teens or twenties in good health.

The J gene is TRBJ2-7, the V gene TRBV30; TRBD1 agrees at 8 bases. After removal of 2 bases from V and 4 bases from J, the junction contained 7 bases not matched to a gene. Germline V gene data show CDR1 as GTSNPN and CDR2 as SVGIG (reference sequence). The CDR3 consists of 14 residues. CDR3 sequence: CAWSPITGGYEQYF. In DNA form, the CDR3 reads TGTGCCTGGAGTCCCATAACAGGGGGGTACGAGCAGTACTTC.

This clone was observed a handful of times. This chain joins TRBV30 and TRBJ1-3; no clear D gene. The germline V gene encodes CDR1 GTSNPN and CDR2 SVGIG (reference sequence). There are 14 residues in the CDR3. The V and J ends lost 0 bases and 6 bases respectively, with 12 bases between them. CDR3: CAWSVPLKQNTIYF. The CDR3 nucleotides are TGTGCCTGGAGTGTACCCCTCAAGCAAAACACCATATATTTT.

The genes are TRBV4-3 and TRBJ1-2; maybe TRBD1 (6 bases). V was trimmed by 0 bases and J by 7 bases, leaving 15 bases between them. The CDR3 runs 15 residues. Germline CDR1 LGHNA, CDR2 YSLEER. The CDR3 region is CASSQEGTRGSGYTF. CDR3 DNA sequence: TGCGCCAGCAGCCAAGAGGGGACAAGGGGTAGTGGCTACACCTTC.

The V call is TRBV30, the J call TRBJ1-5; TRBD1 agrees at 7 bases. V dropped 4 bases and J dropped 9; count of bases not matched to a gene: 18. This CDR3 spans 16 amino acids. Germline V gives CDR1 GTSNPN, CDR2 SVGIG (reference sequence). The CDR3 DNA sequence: TGTGCCTGGACTCCAGTAAGGGACAGCCGGATTGTGCCCCAGCATTTT. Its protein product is CAWTPVRDSRIVPQHF.

Here the CDR3 reads CATSRGTSGSTDTQYF. As DNA, the CDR3 is TGTGCCACCAGCAGAGGGACTAGCGGGAGCACAGATACGCAGTATTTT. This sequence joins TRBV15 and TRBJ2-3, with 11 bases matching TRBD2. CDR3 length: 16 residues. Germline V gives CDR1 LNHNV, CDR2 YYDKDF (reference sequence). With 1 base clipped from V and 0 bases from J, the junction kept 0 bases outside the gene matches.

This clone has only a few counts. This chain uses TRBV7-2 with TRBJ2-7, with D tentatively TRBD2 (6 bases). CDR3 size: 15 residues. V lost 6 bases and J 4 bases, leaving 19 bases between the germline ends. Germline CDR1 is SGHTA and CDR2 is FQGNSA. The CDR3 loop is CASRATSSRGYEQYF. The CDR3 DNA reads TGTGCCAGCAGAGCCACTAGCTCCAGAGGGTACGAGCAGTACTTC.

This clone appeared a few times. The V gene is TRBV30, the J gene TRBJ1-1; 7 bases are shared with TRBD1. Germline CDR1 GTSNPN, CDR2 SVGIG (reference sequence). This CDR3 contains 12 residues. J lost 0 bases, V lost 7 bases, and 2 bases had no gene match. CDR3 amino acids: CASDRVNTEAFF. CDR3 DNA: TGTGCCTCAGACAGGGTGAACACTGAAGCTTTCTTT.

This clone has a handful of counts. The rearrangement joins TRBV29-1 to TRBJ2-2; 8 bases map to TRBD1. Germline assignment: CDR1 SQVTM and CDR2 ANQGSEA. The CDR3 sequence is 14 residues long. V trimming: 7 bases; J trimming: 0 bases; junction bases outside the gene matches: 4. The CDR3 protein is CSAMGQANTGELFF. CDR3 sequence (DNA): TGCAGCGCCATGGGACAGGCGAACACCGGGGAGCTGTTTTTT.

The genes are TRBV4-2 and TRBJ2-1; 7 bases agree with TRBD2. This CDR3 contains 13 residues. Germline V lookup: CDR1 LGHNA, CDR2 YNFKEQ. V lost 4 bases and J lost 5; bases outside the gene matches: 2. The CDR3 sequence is CASSRGGNNEQFF. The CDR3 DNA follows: TGTGCCAGCAGCCGCGGGGGAAACAATGAGCAGTTCTTC.

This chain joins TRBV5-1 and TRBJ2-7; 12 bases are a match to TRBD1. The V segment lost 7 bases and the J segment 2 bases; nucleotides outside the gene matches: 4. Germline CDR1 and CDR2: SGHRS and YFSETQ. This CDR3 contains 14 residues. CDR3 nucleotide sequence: TGCGCCAGCGCAGGGACAGGGGGCCCCTACGAGCAGTACTTC. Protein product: CASAGTGGPYEQYF.

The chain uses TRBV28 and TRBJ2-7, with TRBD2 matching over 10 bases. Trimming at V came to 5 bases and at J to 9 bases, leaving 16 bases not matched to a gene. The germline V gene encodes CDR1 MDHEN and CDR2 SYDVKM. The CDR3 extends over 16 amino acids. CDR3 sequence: CASSPGVAGGKQVQYF. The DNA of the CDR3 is TGTGCCAGCAGTCCCGGCGTAGCGGGGGGTAAGCAGGTGCAGTACTTC.

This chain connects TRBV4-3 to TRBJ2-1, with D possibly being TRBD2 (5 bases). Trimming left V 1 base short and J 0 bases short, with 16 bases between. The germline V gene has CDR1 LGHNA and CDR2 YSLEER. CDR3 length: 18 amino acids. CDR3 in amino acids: CASSQAGSGESSYNEQFF. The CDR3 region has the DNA TGCGCCAGCAGCCAAGCGGGAAGCGGCGAAAGCTCCTACAATGAGCAGTTCTTC.

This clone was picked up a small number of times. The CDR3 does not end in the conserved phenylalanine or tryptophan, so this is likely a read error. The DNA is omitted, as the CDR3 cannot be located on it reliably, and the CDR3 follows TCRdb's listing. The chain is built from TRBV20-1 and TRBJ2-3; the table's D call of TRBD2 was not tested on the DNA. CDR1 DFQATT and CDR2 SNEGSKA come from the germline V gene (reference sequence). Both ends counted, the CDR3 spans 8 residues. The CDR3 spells CSASHGTV.

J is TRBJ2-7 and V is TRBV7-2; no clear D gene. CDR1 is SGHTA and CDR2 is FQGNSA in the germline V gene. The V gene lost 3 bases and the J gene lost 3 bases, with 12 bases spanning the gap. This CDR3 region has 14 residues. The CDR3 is CASSFGPPDYEQYF. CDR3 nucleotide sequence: TGTGCCAGCAGCTTCGGTCCCCCCGACTACGAGCAGTACTTC. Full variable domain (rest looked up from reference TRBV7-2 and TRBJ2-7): GAGVSQSPSNKVTEKGKDVELRCDPISGHTALYWYRQSLGQGLEFLIYFQGNSAPDKSGLPSDRFSAERTGGSVSTLTIQRTQQEDSAVYLCASSFGPPDYEQYFGPGTRLTVT.

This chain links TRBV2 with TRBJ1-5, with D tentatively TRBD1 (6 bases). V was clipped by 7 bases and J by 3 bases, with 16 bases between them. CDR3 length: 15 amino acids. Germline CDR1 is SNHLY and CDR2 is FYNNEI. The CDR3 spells CASTLRGGNNQPQHF. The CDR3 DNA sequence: TGTGCCAGCACTCTGAGGGGGGGCAACAATCAGCCCCAGCATTTT.

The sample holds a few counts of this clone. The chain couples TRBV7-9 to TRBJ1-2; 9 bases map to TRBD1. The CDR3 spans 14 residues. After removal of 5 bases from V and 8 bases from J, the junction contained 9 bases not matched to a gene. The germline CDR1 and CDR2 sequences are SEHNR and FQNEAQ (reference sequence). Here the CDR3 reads CASSPRTGAQGYTF. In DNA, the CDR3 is TGTGCCAGCAGCCCTAGGACAGGGGCTCAAGGCTACACCTTC.